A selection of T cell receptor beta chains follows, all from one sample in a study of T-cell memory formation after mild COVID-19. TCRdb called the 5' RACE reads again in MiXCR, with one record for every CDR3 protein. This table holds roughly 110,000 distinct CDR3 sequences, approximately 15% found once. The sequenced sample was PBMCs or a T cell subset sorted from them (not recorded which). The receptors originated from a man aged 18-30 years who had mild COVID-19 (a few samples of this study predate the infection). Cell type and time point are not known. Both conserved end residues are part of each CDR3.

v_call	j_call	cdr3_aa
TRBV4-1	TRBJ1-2	CASSPSGQGDYGYTF
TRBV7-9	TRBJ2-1	CASSDDLDRIQFF
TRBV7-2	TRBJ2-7	CASSYGDSEQYF
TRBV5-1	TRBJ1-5	CASSLVEATGYSNQPQHF
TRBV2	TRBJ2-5	CASRRGSNSGETQYF
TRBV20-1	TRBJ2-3	CSAPHVDTQYF
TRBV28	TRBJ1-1	CAVSGTGVTEAFF
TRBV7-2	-	CASSTTSSAPSGQFF
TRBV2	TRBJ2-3	CASSFTGDPTDTQYF
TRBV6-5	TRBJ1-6	CASRPSDRGHSPLHF
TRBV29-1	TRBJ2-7	CSVEGLLQSSYEQYF
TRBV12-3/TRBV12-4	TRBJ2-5	CASSLGGSDAQYF
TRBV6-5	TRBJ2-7	CASSYRRQGGQYF
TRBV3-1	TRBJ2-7	CASSQGAGTTYEQYF
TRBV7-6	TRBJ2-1	CASSLLSGVSYNEQFF
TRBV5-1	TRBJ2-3	CASSTGLAGPDTQYF
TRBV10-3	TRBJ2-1	CAISESEGPYNEQFF
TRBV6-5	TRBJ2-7	CASSLSGSPSYEQYF
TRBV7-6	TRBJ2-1	CASSPGTSGTYNEQFF
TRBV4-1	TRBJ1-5	CASSQDEDDYQPQHF
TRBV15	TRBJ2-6	CATSSWSGANVLTF
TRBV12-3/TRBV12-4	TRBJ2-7	CASSPQGLPYEQYF
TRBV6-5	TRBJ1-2	CASIHRVGGDGYTF
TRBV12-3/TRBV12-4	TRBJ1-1	CASSPGRNTEAFF
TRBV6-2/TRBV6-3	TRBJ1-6	CASSYRGSVGFSPLHF
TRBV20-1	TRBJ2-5	CSASPSRGKETQYF
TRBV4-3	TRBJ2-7	CASSQRTGAYEQYF
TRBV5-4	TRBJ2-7	CASSFGGAGNEQYF
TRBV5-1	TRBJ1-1	CASSSTGGRTEAFF
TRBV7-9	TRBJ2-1	CASRAGEQFF
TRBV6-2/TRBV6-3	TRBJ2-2	CASSIGQDTGELFF
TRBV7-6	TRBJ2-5	CASSGYRGKETQYF
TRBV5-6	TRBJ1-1	CASSLVPGAGTEAFF
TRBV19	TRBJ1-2	CASSPVYADRGNTF
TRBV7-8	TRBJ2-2	CASSAPRTNTGELFF
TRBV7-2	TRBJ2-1	CASSPSIRLAGAYNEQFF
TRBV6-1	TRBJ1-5	CASRKNQPQHF
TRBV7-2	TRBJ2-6	CASSALGLRSFGANVLTF
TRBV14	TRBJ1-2	CASSQETWGKGYTF
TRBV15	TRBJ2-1	CATSGRVSAYNEQFF
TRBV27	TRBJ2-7	CASSLMDETYEQYF
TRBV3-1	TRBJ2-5	CASSHVGAYQETQYF
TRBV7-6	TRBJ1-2	CASSSRTGANYGYTF
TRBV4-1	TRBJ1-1	CASSRQGANTEAFF
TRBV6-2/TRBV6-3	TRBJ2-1	CASSYWSGTKYNEQFF
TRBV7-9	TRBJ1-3	CASSLSSTIYF
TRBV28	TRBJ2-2	CASSLDGELFF
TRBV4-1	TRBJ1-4	CASSQGARGAGLGEKLFF
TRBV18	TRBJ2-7	CASSLERTGSYEQYF
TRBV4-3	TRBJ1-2	CASSQEKSQNYGYTF
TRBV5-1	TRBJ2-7	CASSLGQGLPYEQYF
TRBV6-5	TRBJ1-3	CASSYSYRSGGDGNTIYF
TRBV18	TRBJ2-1	CASSAWLLDRYNEQFF
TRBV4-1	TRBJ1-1	CASSQGTGPTEAFF